Listed here are 16 T cell receptor beta chains from one sample, sequenced in a study of T cell repertoires in cytomegalovirus infection (dated by TCRdb to about 2019). These TCRs' antigens remain unknown. TCRdb shows the sequencer as Illumina HiSeq 1500. Starting from the raw public reads, TCRdb applied fastp trimming at Q25, assembled clones with MiXCR and retained in-frame beta chains. Merged by CDR3 protein, the rows form single entries marked with the most common genes and DNA. This sample lists approximately 1,000,000 distinct CDR3 sequences; more than 25% were detected once. Clones ranked in the top ten supply around 15% of the sample. Read against the paper, the sample's treatment or condition label means: in vitro stimulation with specific CMV peptide epitopes to enrich CMV-specific T cells. Sequencing used cultured CD8+ T cells from PBMCs, obtained from culture after CMV antigen stimulation. The receptor source for this set is a human donor in good health (CMV status not recorded). Some clones in this sample may be carry-over from other donors' samples.

This rearrangement joins TRBV20-1 to TRBJ2-1, with 9 bases matching TRBD2. Germline loops: CDR1 DFQATT, CDR2 SNEGSKA (reference sequence). The V gene end was trimmed by 6 bases and the J gene end by 4 bases; junction bases not matched to a gene: 7. The CDR3 loop spans 14 amino acids. The DNA of the CDR3 is TGCAGTGCCCCGGGACTAGCCTCTTACAATGAGCAGTTCTTC. Translating it yields CSAPGLASYNEQFF.

The V gene is TRBV19, the J gene TRBJ2-7; D ambiguous. Germline-derived CDR1 and CDR2 are LNHDA and SQIVND (reference sequence). Trimming shortened V by 3 bases and J by 0 bases, and 12 bases separated the two germline ends. The CDR3 runs to 15 residues. The CDR3 DNA reads as TGTGCCAGTAGTATCGGGCAGTTGGTCTCCTACGAGCAGTACTTC. Residues: CASSIGQLVSYEQYF.

The table lists this clonotype with a few counts. The chain employs TRBV6-1 and TRBJ2-7; D is undetermined. V shed 4 bases and J shed 5 bases, with 6 bases lying between them. CDR3 length: 11 amino acids. Germline V gene data show CDR1 as MNHNS and CDR2 as SASEGT. CDR3 sequence reads: CASSGSHEQYF. In nucleotides, the CDR3 is TGTGCCAGCAGTGGGAGCCACGAGCAGTACTTC.

This clonotype was counted a single time. This sequence joins TRBV6-1 and TRBJ1-2; D not resolved. Germline values: CDR1 MNHNS, CDR2 SASEGT. This CDR3 region has 11 residues. The CDR3 region is CGGLDGYGYTF. The CDR3 bases are TGTGGAGGGTTAGATGGCTATGGCTACACCTTC.

This clonotype showed up just a few times. The chain joins TRBV7-9 to TRBJ2-1; 11 positions match TRBD1. Per germline, CDR1 SEHNR and CDR2 FQNEAQ (reference sequence). Germline trimming cut 4 bases from V and 14 bases from J; bases unmatched to any gene: 4. The CDR3 contains 12 residues. The CDR3 protein is CASSSPGQGEFF. The DNA for the CDR3 is TGTGCCAGCAGCTCACCGGGACAGGGGGAGTTCTTC.

This sequence joins TRBV7-8 and TRBJ1-1; 7 bases fit TRBD1. Germline CDR1 and CDR2: SGHVS and FQNEAQ. This CDR3 has 14 amino acids. V was clipped by 4 bases and J by 4 bases; unmatched bases: 6. This CDR3 reads CASSSPTGTTEAFF. The CDR3 nucleotides are TGTGCCAGCAGCTCGCCGACAGGGACCACTGAAGCTTTCTTT. Based on the CDR3 plus reference TRBV7-8 and TRBJ1-1, the full variable domain is GAGVSQSPRYKVAKRGQDVALRCDPISGHVSLFWYQQALGQGPEFLTYFQNEAQLDKSGLPSDRFFAERPEGSVSTLKIQRTQQEDSAVYLCASSSPTGTTEAFFGQGTRLTVV.

This CDR3 reads CASSLRGTEYNEQFF. The CDR3 DNA reads as TGTGCCAGCAGCTTGCGCGGGACAGAATACAATGAGCAGTTCTTC. V is TRBV5-4 and J is TRBJ2-1, with a weak D call TRBD1 (7 bases). The germline V and J ends were trimmed by 1 base and 4 bases, with 12 bases remaining between them. Germline loops: CDR1 SGHNT, CDR2 YYREEE (reference sequence). This CDR3 has 15 amino acids.

This clonotype was detected a few times. This sequence joins TRBV12-5 and TRBJ1-3, with D possibly matching TRBD1 (6 bases). This CDR3 is 18 amino acids long. V lost 1 base and J lost 0, with 16 bases in between. CDR1 and CDR2 from the germline V gene are LGHNT and FRNRAP. In nucleotides, the CDR3 is TGTGCTAGTGGTTTGGGAGGGACAACGCTTTCCTCTGGAAACACCATATATTTT. Protein product: CASGLGGTTLSSGNTIYF. Full variable domain (rest looked up from reference TRBV12-5 and TRBJ1-3): DARVTQTPRHKVTEMGQEVTMRCQPILGHNTVFWYRQTMMQGLELLAYFRNRAPLDDSGMPKDRFSAEMPDATLATLKIQPSEPRDSAVYFCASGLGGTTLSSGNTIYFGEGSWLTVV.

This clonotype was seen a few times. The gene calls are TRBV7-6 and TRBJ1-3; a possible D gene is TRBD1 (5 bases). CDR3 length equals 14 residues. The V gene's germline CDR1 is SGHVS and CDR2 FNYEAQ. Trimming cost V 4 bases and J 3 bases, with 10 bases left between them. The CDR3 loop is CASSSGTLGNTIYF. CDR3 bases: TGTGCCAGCAGCTCGGGGACGCTTGGAAACACCATATATTTT.

As concerns this clonotype: At one end the junction does not follow the germline gene, possibly because of a read error. This chain links TRBV4-3 with TRBJ2-1; D remains unclear. This CDR3 contains 15 residues. In germline, CDR1 is LGHNA, CDR2 YSLEER. The CDR3 DNA reads as TGCGCCAGCAGCCAAGTTCAAGGTCGGTACAGTGAGCAGTTCTTC. This sequence encodes CASSQVQGRYSEQFF.

The chain couples TRBV2 to TRBJ1-2, with 8 bases aligning to TRBD1. Germline values: CDR1 SNHLY, CDR2 FYNNEI. The V and J ends lost 5 bases and 6 bases, in that order; junction bases with no gene match: 8. The CDR3 length is 14 residues. This CDR3 reads CASSNPDRVDGYTF. CDR3 sequence (DNA): TGTGCCAGCAGTAACCCGGACAGGGTGGATGGCTACACCTTC.

This clonotype was seen only a few times. The chain links TRBV6-6 to TRBJ2-1; 9 bases fit TRBD2. The germline V gene has CDR1 MNHNY and CDR2 SVGAGI (reference sequence). CDR3 length: 15 residues. The junction had 11 bases not matched to a gene; V was cut back by 7 bases and J by 7 bases. CDR3 DNA sequence: TGTGCCAGCACCCCGGGAGGCGGGGGGGCAAATGAGCAGTTCTTC. It is translated as CASTPGGGGANEQFF.

This clonotype has a handful of counts. J is TRBJ2-7 and V is TRBV6-6; 11 bases are a match to TRBD1. Germline V gene lookup returns CDR1 MNHNY and CDR2 SVGAGI (reference sequence). The CDR3 spans 17 residues. V gave up 2 bases and J gave up 6 bases; unmatched junction bases: 12. CDR3: CASSYPTPDRGQGEQYF. The CDR3 DNA reads TGTGCCAGCAGTTACCCAACGCCGGACAGGGGGCAGGGCGAGCAGTACTTC.

V usage is TRBV12-3 or TRBV12-4 and J usage is TRBJ2-5; no clear D. The length of the CDR3 is 14 residues. The V and J ends lost 2 bases and 3 bases respectively, with 10 bases between them. CDR3 residues: CASSLLAKEETQYF. The CDR3 DNA follows: TGTGCCAGCAGTTTATTGGCTAAGGAAGAGACCCAGTACTTC.

V is TRBV29-1 and J is TRBJ1-2; no clear D. This CDR3 has 13 residues. Trimming took 4 bases from V and 3 from J, leaving 12 bases between them. Germline CDR1 and CDR2: SQVTM and ANQGSEA. As DNA, the CDR3 is TGCAGCGTTGCCCACGCGGGTGACTATGGCTACACCTTC. This encodes CSVAHAGDYGYTF.

This chain connects TRBV4-1 to TRBJ1-3; D is ambiguous. This CDR3 spans 18 amino acids. V lost 6 bases to trimming and J lost 4 bases, with 25 bases between them. Germline V gene data show CDR1 as MGHRA and CDR2 as YSYEKL. This CDR3 is CASSQQIKPHSRGNTIYF. The CDR3 nucleotides are TGCGCCAGCAGTCAACAAATAAAGCCCCATTCGCGGGGAAACACCATATATTTT.